This T cell receptor (beta chain) was profiled in a study of cytomegalovirus exposure and HLA in healthy donors. The PCR was carried out with 60 Vbeta primers and 13 Jbeta primers. Generated by immunoSEQ multiplex PCR, the TCRdb table keeps only in-frame clones and is missing some. The sample carries around 150,000 clones, more than 75% recorded once. V shed 3 bases, J shed 2 bases, and the junction held 5 bases outside the gene matches. The germline V gene encodes CDR1 LNHNV and CDR2 YYDKDF (reference sequence). CDR3 length: 15 amino acids. The specimen was PBMCs. This sequence originates from a human donor in good health. The rearrangement joins TRBV15 to TRBJ1-2; 8 nucleotides match TRBD1. This chain's CDR3 is CATSSWTGRNYGYTF. The DNA of the CDR3 is TGTGCCACCAGCAGTTGGACAGGGCGGAACTATGGCTACACCTTC.